This TCR beta chain was found in a study of T-cell reconstitution after alpha-beta-depleted transplantation in children. General study points: Counts and diversity of T cells one year after transplant came mostly from newly produced T cells. TCRbeta diversity was high at day 60 in some patients (a result of surviving recipient T cells and thymic progenitors).

Concerning this clonotype: Its antigen is still unknown.

This CDR3 comprises 15 residues. Trimming took off 3 bases at V and 2 bases at J, with 13 bases between the two ends. Unique molecular identifiers were incorporated into the prepared TCRbeta library. In TCRdb, the PCR reads were re-called with MiXCR into one record per CDR3 protein. Of about 610,000 distinct CDR3 sequences detected, over 25% appear once; the ten largest clones hold less than 40%. The receptor was derived from a boy under three years old with Wiskott-Aldrich syndrome, due to receive a stem cell transplant. The material was PBMCs, obtained before TCRalphabeta/CD19-depleted stem cell transplant. V gene TRBV12-3 or TRBV12-4 combines with J gene TRBJ2-5, with a weak D call TRBD1 (6 bases). In nucleotides, the CDR3 is TGTGCCAGCAGTTTTCTTCTGCAGGGGCAAGAGACCCAGTACTTC. The encoded protein is CASSFLLQGQETQYF.